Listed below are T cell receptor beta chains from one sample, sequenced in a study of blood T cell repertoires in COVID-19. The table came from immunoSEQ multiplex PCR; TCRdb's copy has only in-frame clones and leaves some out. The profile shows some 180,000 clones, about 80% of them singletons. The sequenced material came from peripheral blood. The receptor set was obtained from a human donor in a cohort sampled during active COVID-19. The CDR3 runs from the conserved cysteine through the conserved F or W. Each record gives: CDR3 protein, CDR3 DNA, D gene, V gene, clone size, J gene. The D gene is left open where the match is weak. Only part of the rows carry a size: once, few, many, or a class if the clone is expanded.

CDR3aa: CASSWVGGEWADTQYF
CDR3nt: TGTGCCAGCAGCTGGGTGGGGGGAGAGTGGGCAGATACGCAGTATTTT
d_gene: -
v_gene: TRBV7-9
abundance: -
j_gene: TRBJ2-3

CDR3aa: CASSLEQVSYEQYF
CDR3nt: TGTGCCAGCAGCTTAGAACAGGTCTCCTACGAGCAGTACTTC
d_gene: -
v_gene: TRBV11-2
abundance: -
j_gene: TRBJ2-7

CDR3aa: CASSLQGAANYGYTF
CDR3nt: TGCGCCAGCAGCTTACAGGGGGCGGCTAACTATGGCTACACCTTC
d_gene: TRBD1
v_gene: TRBV5-1
abundance: -
j_gene: TRBJ1-2

CDR3aa: CASTALAGNYNEQFF
CDR3nt: TGCGCCAGTACCGCACTAGCTGGGAACTACAATGAGCAGTTCTTC
d_gene: -
v_gene: TRBV5-1
abundance: -
j_gene: TRBJ2-1

CDR3aa: CASSLWRGGYNEQFF
CDR3nt: TGTGCCAGCAGCTTGTGGCGGGGGGGTTACAATGAGCAGTTCTTC
d_gene: TRBD2
v_gene: TRBV5-6
abundance: -
j_gene: TRBJ2-1

CDR3aa: CASSQDVAGNTGELFF
CDR3nt: TGCGCCAGCAGCCAAGATGTGGCGGGAAACACCGGGGAGCTGTTTTTT
d_gene: -
v_gene: TRBV4-1
abundance: once
j_gene: TRBJ2-2

CDR3aa: CASAGSLSNQPQHF
CDR3nt: TGTGCCAGCGCAGGGTCCTTAAGCAATCAGCCCCAGCATTTT
d_gene: -
v_gene: TRBV27
abundance: few
j_gene: TRBJ1-5

CDR3aa: CASSPLSGGTDTQYF
CDR3nt: TGTGCCAGCAGCCCACTAAGCGGGGGCACAGATACGCAGTATTTT
d_gene: TRBD2
v_gene: TRBV7-9
abundance: -
j_gene: TRBJ2-3

CDR3aa: CASSLGGPQRYEQYF
CDR3nt: TGTGCCAGCAGCTTGGGAGGCCCCCAGAGGTACGAGCAGTACTTC
d_gene: -
v_gene: TRBV5-4
abundance: once
j_gene: TRBJ2-7

CDR3aa: CASISDRAGGYTF
CDR3nt: TGTGCCAGTATCTCGGACAGGGCAGGTGGCTACACCTTC
d_gene: TRBD1
v_gene: TRBV19
abundance: many
j_gene: TRBJ1-2

CDR3aa: CASSLDGGADTQYF
CDR3nt: TGCGCCAGCAGCTTGGATGGGGGGGCAGATACGCAGTATTTT
d_gene: TRBD2
v_gene: TRBV5-1
abundance: -
j_gene: TRBJ2-3

CDR3aa: CASSPQRQGAEQYF
CDR3nt: TGCGCCAGCAGCCCACAACGACAGGGGGCCGAGCAGTACTTC
d_gene: TRBD1
v_gene: TRBV5-1
abundance: -
j_gene: TRBJ2-7

CDR3aa: CASSRQETQYF
CDR3nt: TGTGCCAGCTCCCGCCAAGAGACCCAGTACTTC
d_gene: -
v_gene: TRBV18
abundance: -
j_gene: TRBJ2-5

CDR3aa: CASSLLAGRQETQYF
CDR3nt: TGTGCCAGCAGCCTACTAGCGGGGAGGCAAGAGACCCAGTACTTC
d_gene: TRBD2
v_gene: TRBV3-1/TRBV3-2
abundance: -
j_gene: TRBJ2-5

CDR3aa: CASSLTTENTEAFF
CDR3nt: TGTGCCAGCAGTCTAACCACAGAGAACACTGAAGCTTTCTTT
d_gene: -
v_gene: TRBV27
abundance: -
j_gene: TRBJ1-1

CDR3aa: CASSLNQGMNTEAFF
CDR3nt: TGCGCCAGCAGCTTGAACCAGGGTATGAACACTGAAGCTTTCTTT
d_gene: -
v_gene: TRBV5-1
abundance: -
j_gene: TRBJ1-1

CDR3aa: CASSNRQVWGGYTF
CDR3nt: TGTGCCAGCAGCAATAGACAGGTATGGGGAGGCTACACCTTC
d_gene: -
v_gene: TRBV21-1
abundance: -
j_gene: TRBJ1-2

CDR3aa: CASSGASNQPQHF
CDR3nt: TGTGCCAGCAGTGGGGCCAGCAATCAGCCCCAGCATTTT
d_gene: -
v_gene: TRBV12-3/TRBV12-4
abundance: few
j_gene: TRBJ1-5

CDR3aa: CASSAGRDQPQHF
CDR3nt: TGCGCCAGCAGTGCAGGCAGGGATCAGCCCCAGCATTTT
d_gene: -
v_gene: TRBV10-1
abundance: once
j_gene: TRBJ1-5

CDR3aa: CAINGRDRGSHEQYF
CDR3nt: TGTGCCATCAACGGTCGGGACAGGGGTTCCCACGAGCAGTACTTC
d_gene: TRBD1
v_gene: TRBV10-3
abundance: -
j_gene: TRBJ2-7

CDR3aa: CASSQNRLGVNEQFF
CDR3nt: TGTGCCAGCAGTCAAAACAGGTTAGGCGTCAATGAGCAGTTCTTC
d_gene: -
v_gene: TRBV27
abundance: -
j_gene: TRBJ2-1

CDR3aa: CASRAIQNTEAFF
CDR3nt: TGTGCCAGCAGGGCCATACAGAACACTGAAGCTTTCTTT
d_gene: -
v_gene: TRBV7-6
abundance: -
j_gene: TRBJ1-1

CDR3aa: CAIPQGNTGELFF
CDR3nt: TGTGCCATCCCCCAGGGGAACACCGGGGAGCTGTTTTTT
d_gene: -
v_gene: TRBV10-3
abundance: -
j_gene: TRBJ2-2

CDR3aa: CASSLGTGSVQPQHF
CDR3nt: TGTGCCAGCAGCCTAGGGACAGGATCGGTGCAGCCCCAGCATTTT
d_gene: TRBD1
v_gene: TRBV7-8
abundance: -
j_gene: TRBJ1-5

CDR3aa: CASSQEGQRGVSTDTQYF
CDR3nt: TGCGCCAGCAGCCAAGAAGGGCAGCGGGGGGTTTCGACAGATACGCAGTATTTT
d_gene: TRBD2
v_gene: TRBV4-1
abundance: -
j_gene: TRBJ2-3

CDR3aa: CASSPSDRFLSNQPQHF
CDR3nt: TGTGCCAGCAGTCCTTCGGACAGGTTCCTTAGCAATCAGCCCCAGCATTTT
d_gene: TRBD1
v_gene: TRBV6-6
abundance: -
j_gene: TRBJ1-5

CDR3aa: CASSLLNYQETQYF
CDR3nt: TGTGCCAGCAGCTTACTAAACTACCAAGAGACCCAGTACTTC
d_gene: -
v_gene: TRBV7-2
abundance: -
j_gene: TRBJ2-5

CDR3aa: CASSIVQGVSTEAFF
CDR3nt: TGTGCCAGTAGTATCGTACAGGGGGTTTCCACTGAAGCTTTCTTT
d_gene: TRBD1
v_gene: TRBV19
abundance: -
j_gene: TRBJ1-1

CDR3aa: CASVIDSLNAEAFF
CDR3nt: TGTGCTAGTGTTATCGACAGCCTGAACGCTGAAGCTTTCTTT
d_gene: -
v_gene: TRBV12-5
abundance: -
j_gene: TRBJ1-1

CDR3aa: CASSPRTGGNQPQHF
CDR3nt: TGTGCCAGCAGTCCGCGGACAGGGGGCAATCAGCCCCAGCATTTT
d_gene: TRBD1
v_gene: TRBV6-2/TRBV6-3
abundance: -
j_gene: TRBJ1-5

CDR3aa: CASGTGAGNTIYF
CDR3nt: TGTGCTAGTGGTACAGGGGCTGGAAACACCATATATTTT
d_gene: TRBD1
v_gene: TRBV12-5
abundance: -
j_gene: TRBJ1-3

CDR3aa: CASSEGDSAAYGYTF
CDR3nt: TGTGCCAGCAGTGAGGGGGACTCCGCGGCCTATGGCTACACCTTC
d_gene: -
v_gene: TRBV6-1
abundance: -
j_gene: TRBJ1-2

CDR3aa: CAARPNGAYEQYF
CDR3nt: TGTGCCGCTCGCCCGAACGGGGCCTACGAGCAGTACTTC
d_gene: -
v_gene: TRBV10-3
abundance: -
j_gene: TRBJ2-7

CDR3aa: CASSLEGASQGQYF
CDR3nt: TGTGCCAGCAGCTTGGAGGGTGCCAGCCAGGGGCAGTACTTC
d_gene: -
v_gene: TRBV5-5
abundance: -
j_gene: TRBJ2-7

CDR3aa: CASSGTGAGNTIYF
CDR3nt: TGTGCCAGTAGTGGAACAGGGGCTGGAAACACCATATATTTT
d_gene: TRBD1
v_gene: TRBV19
abundance: once
j_gene: TRBJ1-3

CDR3aa: CASSLDSSYNEQFF
CDR3nt: TGTGCCAGCAGCTTAGACAGCTCCTACAATGAGCAGTTCTTC
d_gene: -
v_gene: TRBV7-3
abundance: -
j_gene: TRBJ2-1

CDR3aa: CASSSTGVEQYF
CDR3nt: TGTGCCAGCAGTTCGACAGGGGTCGAGCAGTACTTC
d_gene: TRBD1
v_gene: TRBV6-5
abundance: -
j_gene: TRBJ2-7

CDR3aa: CASSFQLRGLYTF
CDR3nt: TGTGCCAGCAGTTTCCAACTACGGGGACTATACACCTTC
d_gene: -
v_gene: TRBV12-3/TRBV12-4
abundance: -
j_gene: TRBJ1-2

CDR3aa: CASSPGQPNSPLHF
CDR3nt: TGTGCCAGCTCACCGGGACAGCCCAATTCACCCCTCCACTTT
d_gene: TRBD1
v_gene: TRBV18
abundance: -
j_gene: TRBJ1-6

CDR3aa: CASSSTTQETQYF
CDR3nt: TGCGCCAGCAGCTCCACTACCCAAGAGACCCAGTACTTC
d_gene: -
v_gene: TRBV5-1
abundance: -
j_gene: TRBJ2-5